This T cell receptor beta chain was found in a study of PD-1 blockade in classical Hodgkin lymphoma. The protocol was immunoSEQ multiplex PCR, while the TCRdb copy is restricted to in-frame clones and leaves out a portion. The table lists 25,000 to 30,000 clones, around 80% of them singletons. Time point denoted: cycle 4 day 1 (C4D1), after less than 7 weeks of nivolumab. Relapse after autologous stem cell transplantation occurred in every patient, and brentuximab vedotin exposure varied. CDR3 size: 13 residues. Between the trimmed V and J ends, which lost 6 bases and 10 bases, there was a span of 15 bases. Germline CDR1 WSHSY, CDR2 SAAADI.

The clonotype originates from a human donor with classical Hodgkin lymphoma. This chain joins TRBV10-2 and TRBJ1-4, with D tentatively TRBD1 (5 bases). Source: peripheral blood mononuclear cells (PBMCs), taken before the fourth cycle of nivolumab. CDR3 in amino acids: CASRPSQVPKLFF. The CDR3 DNA follows: TGCGCCAGCAGGCCGTCACAGGTTCCAAAACTGTTTTTT.